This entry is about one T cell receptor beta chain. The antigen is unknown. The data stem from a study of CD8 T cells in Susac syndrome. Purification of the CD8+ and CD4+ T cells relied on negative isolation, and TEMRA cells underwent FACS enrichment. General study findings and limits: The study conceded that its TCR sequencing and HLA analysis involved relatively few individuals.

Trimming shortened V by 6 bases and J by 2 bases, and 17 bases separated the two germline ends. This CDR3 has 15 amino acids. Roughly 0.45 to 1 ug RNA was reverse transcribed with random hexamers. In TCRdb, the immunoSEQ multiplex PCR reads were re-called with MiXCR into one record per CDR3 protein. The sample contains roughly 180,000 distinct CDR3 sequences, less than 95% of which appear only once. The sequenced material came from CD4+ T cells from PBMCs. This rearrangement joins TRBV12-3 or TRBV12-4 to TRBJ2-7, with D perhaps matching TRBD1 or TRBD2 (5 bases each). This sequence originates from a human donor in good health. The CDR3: CASRLRDGSPYEQYF. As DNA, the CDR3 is TGTGCCAGCAGGTTAAGGGACGGATCCCCCTACGAGCAGTACTTC.